This T cell receptor (beta chain) was documented in a study of blood T cell repertoires in COVID-19. Sequenced by immunoSEQ multiplex PCR; TCRdb stores in-frame clones only, minus some. The profile shows about 440,000 clones, approximately 88% of them singletons. The CDR3 has 14 residues. Germline CDR1 reads SGHAT; CDR2 reads FQNNGV. The V gene lost 5 bases and the J gene lost 1 base, with 12 bases spanning the gap. The Seattle site enrolled patients during active infection and followed them longitudinally. The source material was peripheral blood. The chain is built from TRBV11-2 and TRBJ2-7; D is possibly TRBD1 (5 bases). This receptor was obtained from a woman aged 45-65 years with COVID-19, enrolled during active disease. The CDR3 DNA follows: TGTGCCAGCAGCCTGACAGCGACATCCTACGAGCAGTACTTC. This sequence encodes CASSLTATSYEQYF.